This TCR beta chain was identified during a study of blood T cell repertoires in COVID-19. Study in general: Spain, Italy and the United States supplied samples that represented acute and convalescent COVID-19.

The CDR3 consists of 13 residues. The V gene lost 0 bases and the J gene lost 6 bases, with 9 bases spanning the gap. Germline CDR1 reads GTSNPN; CDR2 reads SVGIG (reference sequence). Those who participated ranged in age from 18 to 89 years and resided in about two dozen US areas. TCRdb's copy holds only in-frame clones and misses some; the assay was immunoSEQ multiplex PCR. The repertoire holds about 230,000 clones, with over 80% as singletons. Material: PBMCs or T cells enriched from blood (not recorded which). The gene calls are TRBV30 and TRBJ2-1; D call uncertain. The TCR was taken from a woman aged 25 to 39 who had been exposed to COVID-19. CDR3 region: CAWSVQFSNEQFF. In nucleotides, the CDR3 is TGTGCCTGGAGTGTACAGTTTAGCAATGAGCAGTTCTTC.